This is a list of T cell receptor beta chains from one sample in a study of response to subunit inactivated influenza vaccine. MiXCR was run by TCRdb on the RT-PCR reads, yielding one entry per CDR3 protein. This sample has hundreds of thousands of distinct CDR3 sequences; about 7.6% occur once, and the top ten carry approximately 12%. Here the sequenced sample was PBMCs from blood, taken less than 30 months after vaccination. The receptor source for this set is a man between 45 and 75 years old who received an inactivated influenza vaccine. CDR3s include the opening cysteine and the closing phenylalanine or tryptophan. Each record gives: clone size, J gene, V gene, D gene, CDR3 protein, CDR3 DNA. A D gene is named only where the DNA matches it firmly. Only part of the rows carry a size: once, few, many, or a class if the clone is expanded.

clone_size: .
j_call: TRBJ1-2
v_call: TRBV4-2
d_call: .
cdr3_aa: CASSQDRQFYGYTF
cdr3_nt: TGTGCCAGCAGCCAAGATAGGCAGTTCTATGGCTACACCTTC

clone_size: many
j_call: TRBJ1-5
v_call: TRBV4-1
d_call: .
cdr3_aa: CASSQDSGGGQPQHF
cdr3_nt: TGCGCCAGCAGCCAAGATTCCGGGGGAGGTCAGCCCCAGCATTTT

clone_size: many
j_call: TRBJ2-6
v_call: TRBV11-2
d_call: .
cdr3_aa: CASSLGFLDRKTSWANVLTF
cdr3_nt: TGTGCCAGCAGCTTAGGGTTCCTGGACAGAAAAACCTCCTGGGCCAACGTCCTGACTTTC

clone_size: many
j_call: TRBJ2-3
v_call: TRBV5-1
d_call: TRBD1
cdr3_aa: CASSPGTVVLGTDTQYF
cdr3_nt: TGCGCCAGCAGCCCCGGGACAGTGGTCCTTGGGACAGATACGCAGTATTTT

clone_size: many
j_call: TRBJ1-4
v_call: TRBV4-3
d_call: .
cdr3_aa: CASSQDQGLGEKLFF
cdr3_nt: TGCGCCAGCAGCCAAGACCAGGGCCTAGGTGAAAAACTGTTTTTT

clone_size: .
j_call: TRBJ1-3
v_call: TRBV5-1
d_call: .
cdr3_aa: CASSLDDNQVDTIYF
cdr3_nt: TGCGCCAGCAGCTTGGACGACAATCAAGTAGACACCATATATTTT

clone_size: many
j_call: TRBJ2-4
v_call: TRBV29-1
d_call: TRBD1
cdr3_aa: CSVARDRVGIQYF
cdr3_nt: TGCAGCGTTGCCCGGGACAGGGTTGGCATTCAGTACTTC

clone_size: few
j_call: TRBJ2-3
v_call: TRBV11-1
d_call: .
cdr3_aa: CASSLTRADTDTQYF
cdr3_nt: TGTGCCAGCAGCTTAACCAGGGCAGACACAGATACGCAGTATTTT

clone_size: few
j_call: TRBJ1-4
v_call: TRBV3-1
d_call: .
cdr3_aa: CASRRRGEEKLFF
cdr3_nt: TGTGCCAGCAGGCGAAGGGGTGAGGAAAAACTGTTTTTT

clone_size: few
j_call: TRBJ2-5
v_call: TRBV5-8
d_call: .
cdr3_aa: CASSFFVNGRETQYF
cdr3_nt: TGTGCCAGCAGCTTCTTTGTGAACGGGCGTGAGACCCAGTACTTC

clone_size: few
j_call: TRBJ2-5
v_call: TRBV24-1
d_call: .
cdr3_aa: CATSDWRDVRGSETQYF
cdr3_nt: TGTGCCACCAGTGATTGGAGGGACGTCAGGGGGTCAGAGACCCAGTACTTC

clone_size: many
j_call: TRBJ2-5
v_call: TRBV3-1
d_call: .
cdr3_aa: CASSQDASGKTQYF
cdr3_nt: TGTGCCAGCAGCCAAGACGCGTCTGGGAAGACCCAGTACTTC

clone_size: many
j_call: TRBJ1-1
v_call: TRBV6-1
d_call: .
cdr3_aa: CASSRSTANTEAFF
cdr3_nt: TGTGCCAGCAGCCGATCAACAGCGAACACTGAAGCTTTCTTT

clone_size: many
j_call: TRBJ1-2
v_call: TRBV3-1
d_call: .
cdr3_aa: CASSQEYGYTF
cdr3_nt: TGTGCCAGCAGCCAAGAATACGGCTACACCTTC

clone_size: many
j_call: TRBJ1-2
v_call: TRBV27
d_call: .
cdr3_aa: CASSPPRGLGGYTF
cdr3_nt: TGTGCCAGCAGTCCGCCCAGGGGACTGGGAGGCTACACCTTC

clone_size: .
j_call: TRBJ1-2
v_call: TRBV7-2
d_call: TRBD1
cdr3_aa: CASSSVTGGGNGYTF
cdr3_nt: TGTGCCAGCAGCTCCGTAACAGGGGGCGGGAATGGCTACACCTTC

clone_size: .
j_call: TRBJ2-1
v_call: TRBV9
d_call: .
cdr3_aa: CASSVGGLINEQFF
cdr3_nt: TGTGCCAGCAGCGTAGGTGGGCTGATCAATGAGCAGTTCTTC

clone_size: few
j_call: TRBJ2-3
v_call: TRBV24-1
d_call: .
cdr3_aa: CATSEARRGPQYF
cdr3_nt: TGTGCCACCAGTGAGGCACGACGTGGTCCGCAGTATTTT

clone_size: few
j_call: TRBJ2-3
v_call: TRBV11-2
d_call: .
cdr3_aa: CASSAYVGGANLRTDTQYF
cdr3_nt: TGTGCCAGCAGCGCCTATGTGGGGGGGGCAAATCTACGCACAGATACGCAGTATTTT

clone_size: .
j_call: TRBJ2-7
v_call: TRBV4-3
d_call: .
cdr3_aa: CASSKVGGSYYEQYF
cdr3_nt: TGCGCCAGCAGCAAGGTTGGAGGGTCCTACTACGAGCAGTACTTC

clone_size: .
j_call: TRBJ2-2
v_call: TRBV5-1
d_call: TRBD2
cdr3_aa: CASTRAHSGGTGELFF
cdr3_nt: TGCGCCAGCACCAGGGCCCACAGCGGGGGAACCGGGGAGCTGTTTTTT

clone_size: few
j_call: TRBJ1-6
v_call: TRBV30
d_call: .
cdr3_aa: CAWASRHINSPLHF
cdr3_nt: TGTGCCTGGGCCTCTCGACATATCAATTCACCCCTCCACTTT

clone_size: .
j_call: TRBJ2-5
v_call: TRBV12-3/TRBV12-4
d_call: .
cdr3_aa: CASSLGAFQETQYF
cdr3_nt: TGTGCCAGCAGTCTAGGGGCGTTCCAAGAGACCCAGTACTTC

clone_size: few
j_call: TRBJ1-4
v_call: TRBV5-1
d_call: .
cdr3_aa: CASSSVWTVF
cdr3_nt: TGCGCCAGCAGCTCCGTATGGACGGTTTTT

clone_size: many
j_call: TRBJ2-5
v_call: TRBV29-1
d_call: .
cdr3_aa: CSVEVDVHFVQETQYF
cdr3_nt: TGCAGCGTTGAAGTCGACGTTCATTTTGTTCAAGAGACCCAGTACTTC

clone_size: few
j_call: TRBJ1-2
v_call: TRBV6-5
d_call: .
cdr3_aa: CASSYSIGADGYTF
cdr3_nt: TGTGCCAGCAGTTACTCGATAGGTGCAGATGGCTACACCTTC

clone_size: .
j_call: TRBJ1-6
v_call: TRBV7-2
d_call: .
cdr3_aa: CASSQAREGTPLHF
cdr3_nt: TGTGCCAGCAGCCAGGCCCGGGAGGGGACACCCCTCCACTTT

clone_size: .
j_call: TRBJ2-2
v_call: TRBV5-1
d_call: .
cdr3_aa: CASSLALGSTGELFF
cdr3_nt: TGCGCCAGCAGCTTGGCCCTGGGGAGCACCGGGGAGCTGTTTTTT

clone_size: many
j_call: TRBJ2-3
v_call: TRBV29-1
d_call: TRBD2
cdr3_aa: CSVAGTSGRTDTQYF
cdr3_nt: TGCAGCGTTGCAGGGACTAGCGGGAGGACAGATACGCAGTATTTT

clone_size: many
j_call: TRBJ2-1
v_call: TRBV5-1
d_call: .
cdr3_aa: CASSLQSSYNEQFF
cdr3_nt: TGCGCCAGCAGCTTACAGAGCTCCTACAATGAGCAGTTCTTC

clone_size: few
j_call: TRBJ1-2
v_call: TRBV29-1
d_call: .
cdr3_aa: CSVASTGNHGYTF
cdr3_nt: TGCAGCGTTGCTTCCACAGGGAATCATGGCTACACCTTC

clone_size: few
j_call: TRBJ2-1
v_call: TRBV5-1
d_call: TRBD2
cdr3_aa: CASSPPAGGLDEQFF
cdr3_nt: TGCGCCAGCAGCCCCCCAGCGGGGGGACTTGATGAGCAGTTCTTC

clone_size: .
j_call: TRBJ2-2
v_call: TRBV11-2
d_call: .
cdr3_aa: CASSGEVGVVNTGELFF
cdr3_nt: TGTGCCAGCAGTGGTGAGGTCGGGGTTGTGAACACCGGGGAGCTGTTTTTT

clone_size: few
j_call: TRBJ2-7
v_call: TRBV13
d_call: .
cdr3_aa: CASSLGPARMNEQYF
cdr3_nt: TGTGCCAGCAGCTTAGGTCCGGCTAGGATGAACGAGCAGTACTTC

clone_size: once
j_call: TRBJ2-5
v_call: TRBV20-1
d_call: TRBD2
cdr3_aa: CCARLPYSGRKETQYF
cdr3_nt: TGCTGTGCTCGACTCCCTTATAGCGGGAGGAAGGAGACCCAGTACTTC